A selection of T cell receptor beta chains follows, all from one sample in a study of technical replicates of blood from a handful of donors. Repertoires were generated with immunoSEQ multiplex PCR, while TCRdb's copy carries only in-frame clones and drops some. The repertoire includes roughly 87,000 clones, approximately 94% of them detected once, and about 0.25% sits in the top ten. Sequenced: T cells isolated from PBMCs. Every receptor here comes from a human donor in good health. Each CDR3 is given with its conserved first and last residue. D genes are given only for firm matches.

D: TRBD1
J: TRBJ2-7
V: TRBV2
CDR3: CASSRGQRVEQYF

D: TRBD1
J: TRBJ1-1
V: TRBV29-1
CDR3: CSVDTTGALNTEAFF

D: TRBD2
J: TRBJ2-3
V: TRBV2
CDR3: CASRGGLVSDTQYF

D: TRBD2
J: TRBJ2-1
V: TRBV6-4
CDR3: CASNGFVSGSKYNEQFF

D: NA
J: TRBJ1-2
V: TRBV5-1
CDR3: CASTLGLFYGYTF

D: TRBD1
J: TRBJ1-5
V: TRBV6-5
CDR3: CASQRQGANQPQHF

D: NA
J: TRBJ1-1
V: TRBV7-6
CDR3: CASSLVRGTAEAFF

D: TRBD1
J: TRBJ1-3
V: TRBV7-2
CDR3: CASSPRDRADTIYF

D: TRBD2
J: TRBJ2-2
V: TRBV10-3
CDR3: CAISTGLAGNTGELFF

D: NA
J: TRBJ2-1
V: TRBV4-2
CDR3: CASSQDPGQTVGGNEQFF

D: NA
J: TRBJ1-2
V: TRBV4-2
CDR3: CASSQDMSYGYTF

D: NA
J: TRBJ1-4
V: TRBV11-2
CDR3: CASSLGLTNEKLFF

D: NA
J: TRBJ2-1
V: TRBV29-1
CDR3: CSVFAGSYNEQFF

D: NA
J: TRBJ1-4
V: TRBV6-5
CDR3: CASRPAGLGEKLFF

D: NA
J: TRBJ2-5
V: TRBV4-1
CDR3: CASSHLFETQYF

D: TRBD1
J: TRBJ1-4
V: TRBV11-2
CDR3: CASSLGGQWEKLFF

D: TRBD2
J: TRBJ2-1
V: TRBV4-2
CDR3: CASSQGLAGEDEQFF